This is a list of T cell receptor beta chains from one sample in a study of CD8 T cell repertoires and HIV-1 epitope variants. Their antigens remain unidentified. Sequencing used immunoSEQ multiplex PCR; TCRdb keeps in-frame clones, though not all of them. The sample lists a few thousand clones; 66% were seen once. The sample taken for sequencing was cultured CD8+ T cells derived from PBMCs. All receptors derive from a male donor with HIV. The CDR3 runs from the conserved cysteine through the conserved F or W. A D gene is named only where the DNA matches it firmly. For some rows the clone size is stated as once, few or many, or as a class when expanded; others skip it.

v_call	clone_size	j_call	d_call	cdr3_nt	cdr3_aa
TRBV19	-	TRBJ1-1	-	TGTGCCAGTAAAACAGGAGGTAACACTGAAGCTTTCTTT	CASKTGGNTEAFF
TRBV5-8	once	TRBJ1-5	-	TGTGCCAGCAGCTTGGGGACAGCGCAGGATCAGCCCCAGCATTTT	CASSLGTAQDQPQHF
TRBV27	-	TRBJ2-1	TRBD2	TGTGCCAGCAGTTTAGCCAGCGGGGGGGCCGTTGAGCAGTTCTTC	CASSLASGGAVEQFF
TRBV6-5	-	TRBJ1-5	TRBD1	TGTGCCAGCAGTTACTCGCGACAGGGTAATGAGCCCCAGCATTTT	CASSYSRQGNEPQHF
TRBV19	-	TRBJ1-1	-	TGTGCCAGTAGTGATTACGGGGCTCTGAACACTGAAGCTTTCTTT	CASSDYGALNTEAFF
TRBV30	few	TRBJ1-6	-	TGTGCCTTAGGCAACAGGGATAATTCACCCCTCCACTTT	CALGNRDNSPLHF
TRBV2	-	TRBJ2-2	TRBD2	TGTGCCAGCAGTGAATGGGCTAGCGGGAGCGCGAACACCGGGGAGCTGTTTTTT	CASSEWASGSANTGELFF
TRBV5-1	-	TRBJ2-1	TRBD2	TGCGCCAGCAGCAGGACTAGCGGGAGCACTCCGGTGTACAATGAGCAGTTCTTC	CASSRTSGSTPVYNEQFF
TRBV9	-	TRBJ1-1	-	TGTGCCAGCAGCGCCGGGGAGATTTTGAACACTGAAGCTTTCTTT	CASSAGEILNTEAFF
TRBV28	-	TRBJ1-2	-	TGTGCCAGCAGTTCTTCAGGGGTATCCGGCTATGGCTACACCTTC	CASSSSGVSGYGYTF
TRBV7-8	-	TRBJ2-7	-	TGTGCCAGCAGCTCCGGGACGGGGGACGAGCAGTACTTC	CASSSGTGDEQYF
TRBV6-5	-	TRBJ2-1	-	TGTGCCAGCAGTTATCGCGGCAATGAGCAGTTCTTC	CASSYRGNEQFF
TRBV7-2	few	TRBJ1-1	-	TGTGCCAGCAGCCCCGCGGGGGTTGGCACTGAAGCTTTCTTT	CASSPAGVGTEAFF
TRBV13	-	TRBJ2-1	-	TGTGCCAGCAGTGAGGGGGGGACATTGAATGAGCAGTTCTTC	CASSEGGTLNEQFF
TRBV28	few	TRBJ2-7	-	TGTGCCAGCAGTTTTCCAGCCGGAGGGGAGGACGAGCAGTACTTC	CASSFPAGGEDEQYF